The rows below give T cell receptor beta chains drawn from one sample of a study of T cells in Graves' hyperthyroidism and ophthalmopathy. From the multiplex PCR reads, TCRdb called clonotypes with MiXCR, one entry per CDR3 protein. The data contain more than 500,000 distinct CDR3 sequences, about 14% of them singletons. Material for sequencing was blood. The receptors were gathered from a woman between 40 and 55 years old with Graves' hyperthyroidism. CDR3s include the opening cysteine and the closing phenylalanine or tryptophan. D genes are given only for firm matches. The size of a clone is reported for some rows only, either as once, few or many, or as a class for expanded clones.

CDR3nt,CDR3aa,j_gene,v_gene,d_gene,abundance
TGTGCCAGCAAACTGTCAGACCGGAATGAAGCTTTCTTT,CASKLSDRNEAFF,TRBJ1-1,TRBV12-3/TRBV12-4,NA,NA
TGTGCCAGCAGCTTAGCGACGACTAGCCCACACAATGAGCAGTTCTTC,CASSLATTSPHNEQFF,TRBJ2-1,TRBV7-6,TRBD2,NA
TGTGCCAGCAGGCCCGGGACAGCGAACACTGAAGCTTTCTTT,CASRPGTANTEAFF,TRBJ1-1,TRBV27,TRBD1,many
TGCAGTGCTACGGGAGCACGGGACACAGATACGCAGTATTTT,CSATGARDTDTQYF,TRBJ2-3,TRBV20-1,NA,many
TGTGCCAGTAGTAACCTACAGGGGGCTGCCTATGGCTACACCTTC,CASSNLQGAAYGYTF,TRBJ1-2,TRBV19,TRBD1,NA
TGCAGTGCTTCCCCAGCCGGGCAGGGGGACCACACTGAAGCTTTCTTT,CSASPAGQGDHTEAFF,TRBJ1-1,TRBV20-1,TRBD1,many
TGCGCCAGCAGCCTTGGACAGGGGGCGAGCGCTTTCTTT,CASSLGQGASAFF,TRBJ1-1,TRBV4-1,TRBD1,NA
TGCAGTGCTGGACTAGCGGGAGGACCAGGCAGGCAGTTCTTC,CSAGLAGGPGRQFF,TRBJ2-1,TRBV20-1,TRBD2,many
TGTGCCAGCAGTTGGCGCCCCGGGCAAGATACGCAGTATTTT,CASSWRPGQDTQYF,TRBJ2-3,TRBV6-2/TRBV6-3,NA,NA
TGTGCCAGCAGTGGATGGGGAGCCAAAAACATTCAGTACTTC,CASSGWGAKNIQYF,TRBJ2-4,TRBV28,NA,many
TGTGCCAGCAGTTCCCCCACTAGCGGGCCGGCGGCAGAGACCCAGTACTTC,CASSSPTSGPAAETQYF,TRBJ2-5,TRBV6-1,TRBD2,many
TGCGCCAGCAGCACGACTTCGGATGAGCAGTTCTTC,CASSTTSDEQFF,TRBJ2-1,TRBV5-1,NA,few
TGCAGTGCTAGAGATTTTAGGGGACAGAGCGACGAGCAGTACTTC,CSARDFRGQSDEQYF,TRBJ2-7,TRBV20-1,TRBD1,many
TGTGCCAGCAGACCCAGCGGGTCTTTCGTCGAGCAGTACTTC,CASRPSGSFVEQYF,TRBJ2-7,TRBV6-2/TRBV6-3,NA,many
TGCAGCGCCTTGGACAGGTACTATGGCTACACCTTC,CSALDRYYGYTF,TRBJ1-2,TRBV29-1,TRBD1,NA
TGTGCCAGCAACCCCAGGGGGGGAACTGAAGCTTTCTTT,CASNPRGGTEAFF,TRBJ1-1,TRBV12-3/TRBV12-4,TRBD1,many
TGTGCCAGCAGCTTGGTGCCTAGCGGGAGACCAAACAATGAGCAGTTCTTC,CASSLVPSGRPNNEQFF,TRBJ2-1,TRBV5-6,TRBD2,NA
TGCGCCAGCAGCCCCGGGACAGGGGGAAACACCGGGGAGCTGTTTTTT,CASSPGTGGNTGELFF,TRBJ2-2,TRBV5-1,TRBD1,NA
TGTGCCAGCATGCTGGGACAGACTAATTCACCCCTCCACTTT,CASMLGQTNSPLHF,TRBJ1-6,TRBV6-4,TRBD1,NA
TGTGCCTGGAGTGTAACGGGACTCAGACAGCCCCAGCATTTT,CAWSVTGLRQPQHF,TRBJ1-5,TRBV30,NA,many
TGTGCCAGCGAGCCGCAGGGAAGCACAGATACGCAGTATTTT,CASEPQGSTDTQYF,TRBJ2-3,TRBV19,NA,many
TGTGCCAGCAGTCCTTCGGGGGAAAAGAACACTGAAGCTTTCTTT,CASSPSGEKNTEAFF,TRBJ1-1,TRBV12-3/TRBV12-4,NA,many
TGTGCCAGCAGTGTAGCGGGAGTGGATACGCAGTATTTT,CASSVAGVDTQYF,TRBJ2-3,TRBV25-1,TRBD2,NA
TGCAGTGCTAGAGATTCCCCAATGGAGCCCCAGCATTTT,CSARDSPMEPQHF,TRBJ1-5,TRBV20-1,NA,few
TGTGCCAGCAGTGAAGTTCAACTCCCCAGACAGGGAATCTCCTACAATGAGCAGTTCTTC,CASSEVQLPRQGISYNEQFF,TRBJ2-1,TRBV6-1,TRBD1,NA
TGCAGTGCTAGAGATCTGGCTAGCGGGAGGGGATCCTTAACCTACGAGCAGTACTTC,CSARDLASGRGSLTYEQYF,TRBJ2-7,TRBV20-1,TRBD2,many
TGTGCCAGCAGCCCCGGACGGGGGGCGGCAGATACGCAGTATTTT,CASSPGRGAADTQYF,TRBJ2-3,TRBV7-9,NA,NA
TGTGCCAGCAGCTTAGCTAGCGGGAGTGTCAAAAACATTCAGTACTTC,CASSLASGSVKNIQYF,TRBJ2-4,TRBV28,TRBD2,few
TGTGCCAGCAGTTTAGTAAGCAATCCCACCCTCCACTTT,CASSLVSNPTLHF,TRBJ1-6,TRBV12-3/TRBV12-4,NA,NA
TGTGCCAGCAGCTTAGGGGGGCGGACTAGCGGGAGTTGGCAGTATTTT,CASSLGGRTSGSWQYF,TRBJ2-3,TRBV7-3,TRBD2,NA
TGTGCCAGCAGCCGCGCGAGCTCCTACAATGACCAGTTCTTC,CASSRASSYNDQFF,TRBJ2-1,TRBV7-2,NA,many